These T cell receptor beta chains were read from a single sample in a study of beta chain features in type 1 diabetes. Repertoires were generated with immunoSEQ multiplex PCR, while TCRdb's copy carries only in-frame clones and drops some. This sample carries 130,000 or so clones, approximately 15% of them seen once, and the ten largest clones take 2.6%. Source material: central memory CD4+ T cells from blood. All receptors come from a man between 18 and 35 years old with type 1 diabetes. Each CDR3 is given with its conserved first and last residue. A D gene is named only where the DNA matches it firmly. Clone size is stated in some rows and not others, as once, few, many or a class when expanded.

D: TRBD2; J: TRBJ2-3; size: NA; V: TRBV9; DNA: TGTGCCAGCAGTGTTACTAGCGGGGGGCCCCCGCCCTGGAGAAATACGCAGTATTTT; CDR3: CASSVTSGGPPPWRNTQYF
D: TRBD2; J: TRBJ2-4; size: few; V: TRBV7-9; DNA: TGTGCCAGCAGCCCCTTATGGGCGGGAGTCCCGCTAGCCAAAAACATTCAGTACTTC; CDR3: CASSPLWAGVPLAKNIQYF
D: TRBD1; J: TRBJ1-1; size: many; V: TRBV19; DNA: TGTGCCAGTATCACTATGGACAGGAAAGCTTTCTTT; CDR3: CASITMDRKAFF
D: NA; J: TRBJ1-2; size: NA; V: TRBV7-9; DNA: TGTGCCAGCAGCCGGCTCGAGAGGGGCTACACCTTC; CDR3: CASSRLERGYTF
D: TRBD1; J: TRBJ1-5; size: few; V: TRBV30; DNA: TGTGCCTGGAGTGTACGGCGGGACAGGGGGCATCAGCCCCAGCATTTT; CDR3: CAWSVRRDRGHQPQHF
D: NA; J: TRBJ2-1; size: NA; V: TRBV7-9; DNA: TGTGCCAGCAGCCCCCATCGTGGACAAGGTAATGAGCAGTTCTTC; CDR3: CASSPHRGQGNEQFF
D: NA; J: TRBJ1-1; size: few; V: TRBV11-2; DNA: TGTGCCAGCAGCCCTAGGACTTTCACTGAAGCTTTCTTT; CDR3: CASSPRTFTEAFF
D: NA; J: TRBJ2-7; size: few; V: TRBV2; DNA: TGTGCCAGCAGCAAAACCGGGACGGCGTACGAGCAGTACTTC; CDR3: CASSKTGTAYEQYF
D: NA; J: TRBJ2-7; size: NA; V: TRBV5-6; DNA: TGTGCCAGCAGCCCCCAGGCCTACGAGCAGTACTTC; CDR3: CASSPQAYEQYF
D: TRBD2; J: TRBJ2-3; size: NA; V: TRBV7-8; DNA: TGTGCCAGCAGCTTAGTTAGCGGGCGCACAGATACGCAGTATTTT; CDR3: CASSLVSGRTDTQYF
D: NA; J: TRBJ2-7; size: many; V: TRBV6-1; DNA: TGTGCCAGCAGTGAAGGTACCGACAGCAGAGGGTACGAGCAGTACTTC; CDR3: CASSEGTDSRGYEQYF
D: TRBD1; J: TRBJ1-3; size: NA; V: TRBV7-9; DNA: TGTGCCAGCAGCTCACCGGGACAGGGGTCTGGAAACACCATATATTTT; CDR3: CASSSPGQGSGNTIYF
D: TRBD1; J: TRBJ2-1; size: many; V: TRBV7-2; DNA: TGTGCCAGCAGCTTCGATGGACAGGGTTTGAGGCAGTTCTTC; CDR3: CASSFDGQGLRQFF
D: NA; J: TRBJ2-7; size: NA; V: TRBV28; DNA: TGTGCCAGCAGTAATCGACAGGTCTACGAGCAGTACTTC; CDR3: CASSNRQVYEQYF
D: NA; J: TRBJ2-5; size: few; V: TRBV5-1; DNA: TGCGCCAGCAGCTTGGGCTTCCAAGAGACCCAGTACTTC; CDR3: CASSLGFQETQYF
D: TRBD1; J: TRBJ2-1; size: NA; V: TRBV7-2; DNA: TGTGCCAGCCGACCAGGGGGACAGGGAGGTGAGCAGTTCTTC; CDR3: CASRPGGQGGEQFF
D: TRBD1; J: TRBJ1-1; size: few; V: TRBV4-2; DNA: TGTGCCAGCAGCCAAGATCCCGGGACAGGGGGCAACACTGAAGCTTTCTTT; CDR3: CASSQDPGTGGNTEAFF
D: TRBD2; J: TRBJ2-3; size: NA; V: TRBV5-4; DNA: TGTGCCAGCAGCCAAGATAGCGGGGGGGTGGCGGATACGCAGTATTTT; CDR3: CASSQDSGGVADTQYF
D: NA; J: TRBJ1-2; size: NA; V: TRBV28; DNA: TGTGCCAGCAGCCCCTCATATGGCTACACCTTC; CDR3: CASSPSYGYTF
D: TRBD1; J: TRBJ2-1; size: NA; V: TRBV5-8; DNA: TGTGCCAGCAAAGACAGGGGCGTACCTTCCTACAATGAGCAGTTCTTC; CDR3: CASKDRGVPSYNEQFF
D: NA; J: TRBJ2-7; size: NA; V: TRBV30; DNA: TGTGCCTGGATTAGACCCATCCTCTCCTACGAGCAGTACTTC; CDR3: CAWIRPILSYEQYF
D: TRBD2; J: TRBJ2-3; size: many; V: TRBV9; DNA: TGTGCCAGCAGCCGACTAGCGGGGGCCACAGATACGCAGTATTTT; CDR3: CASSRLAGATDTQYF
D: NA; J: TRBJ2-3; size: NA; V: TRBV30; DNA: TGTGCCTGGAGTGTACGTGTACGAGATACGCAGTATTTT; CDR3: CAWSVRVRDTQYF